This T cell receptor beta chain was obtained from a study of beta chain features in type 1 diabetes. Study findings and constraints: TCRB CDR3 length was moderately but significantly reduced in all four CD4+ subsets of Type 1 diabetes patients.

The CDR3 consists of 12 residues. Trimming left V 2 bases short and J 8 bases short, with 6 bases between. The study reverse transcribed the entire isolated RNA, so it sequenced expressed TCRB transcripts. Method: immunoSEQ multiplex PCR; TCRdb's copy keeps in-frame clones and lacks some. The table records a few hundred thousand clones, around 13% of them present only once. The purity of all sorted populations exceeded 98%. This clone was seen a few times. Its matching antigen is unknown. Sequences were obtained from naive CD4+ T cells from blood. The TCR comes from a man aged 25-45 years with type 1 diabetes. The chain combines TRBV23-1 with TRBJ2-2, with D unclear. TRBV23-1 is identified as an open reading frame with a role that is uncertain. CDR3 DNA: TGCGCCAGCAGTCAACTTCCTGGGGAGCTGTTTTTT. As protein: CASSQLPGELFF.